A selection of T cell receptor beta chains follows, all from one sample in a study of T cells after yellow fever vaccination. TCRdb re-analysed the 5' RACE reads in MiXCR, keeping a single row per CDR3 protein. This sample has approximately 70,000 distinct CDR3 sequences; under 9.5% occur once, and the top ten carry roughly 29%. Sequenced material: CD8+ T cells sorted from PBMCs, taken approximately 11 days after the first yellow fever vaccination. The receptors come from a man younger than 35 who received the YFV17D yellow fever vaccine. Each CDR3 is given with its conserved first and last residue. Each record gives: V gene, CDR3 protein.

TRBV27 | CASGNLDRNNEQFF
TRBV12-3/TRBV12-4 | CASSLATGNQPQHF
TRBV27 | CASSFRVSSTDTQYF
TRBV7-9 | CASSLEGGWYEQYF
TRBV5-5 | CASSARQGREVETQYF
TRBV10-3 | CAISELRGGGGSYEQYF
TRBV5-6 | CASSSTGPKAFF
TRBV20-1 | CSATGTGTRAEAFF
TRBV27 | CASRSGGGGNEQFF
TRBV13 | CASSSRLTSGGDTGELFF
TRBV4-1 | CASSQVPAGNTIYF
TRBV11-2 | CASSPQQGPSYEQYF
TRBV4-1 | CASSQASNEQFF
TRBV9 | CASSSQGVPYNEQFF
TRBV15 | CATSRGYRGSSYNSPLHF
TRBV29-1 | CSGRWSGTEAFF
TRBV12-3/TRBV12-4 | CASSLRGMMNTEAFF
TRBV2 | CASSPILAGLDNEQFF
TRBV20-1 | CSARDRKAFF
TRBV7-9 | CASSRPGEGRGSETQYF
TRBV20-1 | CSVAGAKYNEQFF
TRBV11-2 | CASSHVGGSSYNEQFF
TRBV6-4 | CASSDSAGSYNEQFF
TRBV4-3 | CASSQGGTAAYGYTF
TRBV5-5 | CASSSGLADPWVTQYF
TRBV9 | CASSAPGTIDAGELFF
TRBV28 | CASSLDMGEAFF
TRBV4-3 | CASSQGVGQGAWDEQFF
TRBV29-1 | CSVVFRDTQYF
TRBV6-2/TRBV6-3 | CASSYPISATYEQYF
TRBV29-1 | CSVESVFPSNEQFF
TRBV20-1 | CSARDPSNYEQYF
TRBV7-8 | CASSLVGDPTLNYGYTF
TRBV7-2 | CASSLEATETQYF
TRBV4-1 | CASSPGQGDEKLFF
TRBV6-5 | CASSTGGTEAFF
TRBV12-3/TRBV12-4 | CASSLGSYEQYF
TRBV7-8 | CASSLGVGLAGFQETQYF
TRBV12-3/TRBV12-4 | CASSPSGGKSYEQYF
TRBV7-3 | CASSRDRGSGNTIYF
TRBV4-1 | CASSQEGLGNNSPLHF
TRBV3-1 | CASSQVPKALETQYF
TRBV10-2 | CASRGAGGRREQFF
TRBV14 | CASSPLNTGYPEAFF
TRBV5-1 | CASSLGTSGGYTGELFF
TRBV4-1 | CASSQTWTGWPQHF
TRBV14 | CASSSQGAQSTEAFF
TRBV27 | CASRVGGAYNEQFF
TRBV3-1 | CASSQDMGTETQYF
TRBV7-2 | CASSQTLAGANTGELFF
TRBV12-3/TRBV12-4 | CASSLGHLGETQYF